Below are 2 T cell receptor beta chains sequenced from a single sample in a study of T-cell reconstitution after alpha-beta-depleted transplantation in children. Unique molecular identifiers were built into the TCRbeta library. TCRdb fed the PCR reads into MiXCR, producing one record per CDR3 protein. The data contain over 150,000 distinct CDR3 sequences, approximately 6.8% of them singletons. Specimen: PBMCs, collected before TCRalphabeta/CD19-depleted stem cell transplant. All receptors come from a girl under three years old with combined immunodeficiency, due to receive a stem cell transplant.

This clonotype has ten or more counts. The gene calls are TRBV29-1 and TRBJ2-7; 10 bases map to TRBD2. V was pared by 3 bases and J by 5 bases, with 16 bases of the junction left unmatched. The CDR3 has 17 amino acids. Germline values: CDR1 SQVTM, CDR2 ANQGSEA. The CDR3 DNA is TGCAGCGTTGAGCGCGCTGGGCTAGCGGGAGCATTCAACGAGCAGTACTTC. This codes for CSVERAGLAGAFNEQYF.

This clonotype came up many times. The V and J genes are TRBV27 and TRBJ1-6; D remains ambiguous. The germline V gene has CDR1 MNHEY and CDR2 SMNVEV (reference sequence). There are 15 residues in the CDR3. The V end was cut by 3 bases, the J end by 0 bases, with 6 bases between. The CDR3 DNA sequence: TGTGCCAGCAGTTTGTTGAGCTCCTATAATTCACCCCTCCACTTT. This codes for CASSLLSSYNSPLHF.